This record covers a single TCR beta chain. J lost 9 bases, V lost 5 bases, and 7 bases had no gene match. CDR3 length equals 14 residues. Germline-derived CDR1 and CDR2 are SNHLY and FYNNEI. These data come from a study of blood T cell repertoires in COVID-19. As for the study in general: The origin of the acute and convalescent COVID-19 samples was the United States, Italy and Spain. Sources were T cells, B-cell-depleted T cells, or PBMCs; the material itself was cDNA or gDNA.

Authors' data handling: Reference gene primers were amplified, and this amplification served to estimate nucleated cell counts. Some clones are missing from TCRdb's copy, which holds only in-frame ones; the method was immunoSEQ multiplex PCR. From that table come the V and J calls and clone size; the DNA was used to work out D and trimming. There are under 450,000 clones in the sample; roughly 88% occur only once, and over 10% lies in the top ten. It was during active infection that Seattle patients were enrolled and then longitudinally followed. The V and J genes are TRBV2 and TRBJ1-6, with TRBD1 matching 7 bases. The sequence derives from a woman aged 50 to 60 with COVID-19, enrolled during active disease. The sample consisted of peripheral blood. The CDR3 is CASSSRQGISPLHF. CDR3 nucleotide sequence: TGTGCCAGCAGTAGCCGACAGGGTATTTCACCCCTCCACTTT. The full variable domain, completed using reference TRBV2 and TRBJ1-6, is EPEVTQTPSHQVTQMGQEVILRCVPISNHLYFYWYRQILGQKVEFLVSFYNNEISEKSEIFDDQFSVERPDGSNFTLKIRSTKLEDSAMYFCASSSRQGISPLHFGNGTRLTVT.